These 9 T cell receptor beta chains were all obtained from the same sample, sequenced in a study of T cell responses to AZD1222 COVID-19 vaccine (dated by TCRdb to about 2021). Receptor amplification or capture employed the immunoSEQ multiplex PCR assay. In TCRdb, the immuneACCESS table is reduced to in-frame sequences with V and J assigned. These tables do not hold every clone; where another copy was compared, an unresolved V gene accounts for under half, and the others remain unexplained. The sample data list around 150,000 clones, and approximately 95% of these were observed just once. Approximately 6.5% of the sample goes to the ten largest clones. Read against the paper, the sample's time point label means: about 28 days (+/-7) after the second vaccine dose. Sequencing used peripheral blood, obtained 28 days after the second AZD1222 dose. These receptors were obtained from an adult who received the AZD1222 COVID-19 vaccine.

This chain connects TRBV18 to TRBJ1-6, with D maybe TRBD1 (6 bases). The CDR3 runs 15 residues. Germline lookup yields CDR1 KGHSH and CDR2 LQKENI. With 3 bases removed from V and 5 bases from J, the gap between germline ends came to 11 bases. CDR3 in DNA: TGTGCCAGCTCACCCCAGGGGCCGAATAATTCACCCCTCCACTTT. It translates to CASSPQGPNNSPLHF.

The chain combines TRBV28 with TRBJ1-3; D unresolved. The CDR3 contains 11 residues. V lost 7 bases and J 4 bases, leaving 5 bases between the germline ends. CDR1 is MDHEN and CDR2 is SYDVKM in the germline V gene. The CDR3 region has the DNA TGTGCCAGCACCTTCGGAAACACCATATATTTT. Translated, it gives CASTFGNTIYF.

This sequence joins TRBV12-3 or TRBV12-4 and TRBJ2-3; D unresolved. This CDR3 has 10 amino acids. V gave up 4 bases and J gave up 6 bases, with 2 bases separating them. The CDR3 region is CASSSDTQYF. CDR3 in DNA: TGTGCCAGCAGTTCCGATACGCAGTATTTT.

The genes are TRBV4-2 and TRBJ1-5; unclear D gene. V lost 1 base and J 1 base, leaving 5 bases between the germline ends. In germline, CDR1 is LGHNA, CDR2 YNFKEQ. The CDR3 has 14 amino acids. CDR3 region: CASSQGTSNQPQHF. In DNA, the CDR3 is TGTGCCAGCAGCCAAGGGACCAGCAATCAGCCCCAGCATTTT.

The chain combines TRBV3-1 (or the pseudogene TRBV3-2) with TRBJ1-3, with a possible D match to TRBD1 (5 bases). Trimming cost V 0 bases and J 2 bases, with 11 bases left between them. Per germline, CDR1 LGHDT and CDR2 YNNKEL (reference sequence). CDR3 length equals 16 residues. The CDR3 DNA sequence: TGTGCCAGCAGCCAAGATTGGGGGGGGACTGGAAACACCATATATTTT. Its translation: CASSQDWGGTGNTIYF.

V and J are TRBV7-2 and TRBJ1-5; D is undetermined. The CDR3 spans 13 residues. CDR1 is SGHTA and CDR2 is FQGNSA in the germline V gene. The ends were cut back, 1 base at V and 6 bases at J, with 7 bases in the middle. The CDR3 region has the DNA TGTGCCAGCAGCTTAGGGTCAACTCAGCCCCAGCATTTT. This translates into CASSLGSTQPQHF.

The gene calls are TRBV7-9 and TRBJ1-1, with unresolved D. Germline lookup yields CDR1 SEHNR and CDR2 FQNEAQ (reference sequence). V lost 11 bases to trimming and J lost 4 bases, with 14 bases between them. The CDR3 spans 12 residues. The DNA of the CDR3 is TGTGCCGTAAAGGAGACATCCACTGAAGCTTTCTTT. Translation gives CAVKETSTEAFF.

The V and J genes are TRBV27 and TRBJ2-7, with D perhaps TRBD1 (6 bases). The CDR3 has 14 residues. CDR1 and CDR2 (germline): MNHEY, SMNVEV (reference sequence). Deletions cut 4 bases from V and 5 bases from J, with 15 bases between. CDR3 sequence reads: CASSWTEGLHEQYF. The CDR3 DNA reads as TGTGCCAGCAGTTGGACAGAAGGGCTCCACGAGCAGTACTTC.

This rearrangement joins TRBV6-1 to TRBJ2-3; TRBD2 matches at 10 bases. Germline CDR1 reads MNHNS; CDR2 reads SASEGT. There are 18 residues in the CDR3. The J segment lost 0 bases and the V segment lost 2 bases, leaving 8 bases of the junction unmatched. CDR3 nucleotides: TGTGCCAGCAGTGAACTATTGACTAGCGGGTACAGCACAGATACGCAGTATTTT. As protein: CASSELLTSGYSTDTQYF.